Shown below are 5 T cell receptor beta chains from a single sample sequenced in a study of blood T cell repertoires in COVID-19. Clones were read by immunoSEQ multiplex PCR, and TCRdb kept only the in-frame ones, dropping some. The sample lists roughly 150,000 clones, 75% to 90% seen once, with roughly 5% in the top ten. Sequencing was performed on PBMCs or T cells enriched from blood (not recorded which). The source is a man between 65 and 85 years old who had been exposed to COVID-19.

This sequence joins TRBV12-3 or TRBV12-4 and TRBJ1-1; tentatively, D is TRBD1 (6 bases). CDR3 length: 12 residues. Trimming removed 5 bases from V and 7 bases from J, with 11 bases in between. CDR3 region: CASSVTGIEAFF. CDR3 DNA sequence: TGTGCCAGCAGTGTTACAGGGATTGAAGCTTTCTTT.

The rearrangement links TRBV4-3 to TRBJ1-2; 8 bases line up with TRBD1. Per germline, CDR1 LGHNA and CDR2 YSLEER. Losses at the gene ends were 0 bases for V and 5 bases for J; bases not matched to a gene: 11. The CDR3 spans 17 residues. The DNA for the CDR3 is TGCGCCAGCAGCCAAGAACTCGGACAGGGTTTTAGGTATGGCTACACCTTC. It yields the protein CASSQELGQGFRYGYTF.

The V gene is TRBV7-9, the J gene TRBJ1-2; TRBD1 aligns across 7 bases. CDR1 and CDR2 (germline): SEHNR, FQNEAQ (reference sequence). After removal of 10 bases from V and 3 bases from J, the junction contained 8 bases not matched to a gene. CDR3 length equals 13 residues. For the CDR3, the DNA is TGTGCCATCGGACAGGAAAGTCACTATGGCTACACCTTC. This sequence encodes CAIGQESHYGYTF. The complete variable domain, with remaining parts taken from reference TRBV7-9 and TRBJ1-2, reads DTGVSQNPRHKITKRGQNVTFRCDPISEHNRLYWYRQTLGQGPEFLTYFQNEAQLEKSRLLSDRFSAERPKGSFSTLEIQRTEQGDSAMYLCAIGQESHYGYTFGSGTRLTVV.

The rearrangement links TRBV7-9 to TRBJ1-1; no clear D gene. V was trimmed by 4 bases and J by 2 bases, leaving 11 bases between them. CDR1 and CDR2 (germline): SEHNR, FQNEAQ (reference sequence). The CDR3 is 14 amino acids. The CDR3: CASSSPGYNTEAFF. The CDR3 nucleotides are TGTGCCAGCAGCTCCCCGGGGTATAACACTGAAGCTTTCTTT.

The chain couples TRBV27 to TRBJ2-1, with D perhaps TRBD2 (5 bases). Germline V gene sequence: CDR1 MNHEY, CDR2 SMNVEV (reference sequence). This CDR3 has 16 residues. V was cut by 2 bases and J by 2 bases, with 13 bases left in between. CDR3 sequence reads: CASSLGLAGTYNEQFF. DNA for the CDR3: TGTGCCAGCAGTTTAGGGCTAGCAGGAACCTACAATGAGCAGTTCTTC.